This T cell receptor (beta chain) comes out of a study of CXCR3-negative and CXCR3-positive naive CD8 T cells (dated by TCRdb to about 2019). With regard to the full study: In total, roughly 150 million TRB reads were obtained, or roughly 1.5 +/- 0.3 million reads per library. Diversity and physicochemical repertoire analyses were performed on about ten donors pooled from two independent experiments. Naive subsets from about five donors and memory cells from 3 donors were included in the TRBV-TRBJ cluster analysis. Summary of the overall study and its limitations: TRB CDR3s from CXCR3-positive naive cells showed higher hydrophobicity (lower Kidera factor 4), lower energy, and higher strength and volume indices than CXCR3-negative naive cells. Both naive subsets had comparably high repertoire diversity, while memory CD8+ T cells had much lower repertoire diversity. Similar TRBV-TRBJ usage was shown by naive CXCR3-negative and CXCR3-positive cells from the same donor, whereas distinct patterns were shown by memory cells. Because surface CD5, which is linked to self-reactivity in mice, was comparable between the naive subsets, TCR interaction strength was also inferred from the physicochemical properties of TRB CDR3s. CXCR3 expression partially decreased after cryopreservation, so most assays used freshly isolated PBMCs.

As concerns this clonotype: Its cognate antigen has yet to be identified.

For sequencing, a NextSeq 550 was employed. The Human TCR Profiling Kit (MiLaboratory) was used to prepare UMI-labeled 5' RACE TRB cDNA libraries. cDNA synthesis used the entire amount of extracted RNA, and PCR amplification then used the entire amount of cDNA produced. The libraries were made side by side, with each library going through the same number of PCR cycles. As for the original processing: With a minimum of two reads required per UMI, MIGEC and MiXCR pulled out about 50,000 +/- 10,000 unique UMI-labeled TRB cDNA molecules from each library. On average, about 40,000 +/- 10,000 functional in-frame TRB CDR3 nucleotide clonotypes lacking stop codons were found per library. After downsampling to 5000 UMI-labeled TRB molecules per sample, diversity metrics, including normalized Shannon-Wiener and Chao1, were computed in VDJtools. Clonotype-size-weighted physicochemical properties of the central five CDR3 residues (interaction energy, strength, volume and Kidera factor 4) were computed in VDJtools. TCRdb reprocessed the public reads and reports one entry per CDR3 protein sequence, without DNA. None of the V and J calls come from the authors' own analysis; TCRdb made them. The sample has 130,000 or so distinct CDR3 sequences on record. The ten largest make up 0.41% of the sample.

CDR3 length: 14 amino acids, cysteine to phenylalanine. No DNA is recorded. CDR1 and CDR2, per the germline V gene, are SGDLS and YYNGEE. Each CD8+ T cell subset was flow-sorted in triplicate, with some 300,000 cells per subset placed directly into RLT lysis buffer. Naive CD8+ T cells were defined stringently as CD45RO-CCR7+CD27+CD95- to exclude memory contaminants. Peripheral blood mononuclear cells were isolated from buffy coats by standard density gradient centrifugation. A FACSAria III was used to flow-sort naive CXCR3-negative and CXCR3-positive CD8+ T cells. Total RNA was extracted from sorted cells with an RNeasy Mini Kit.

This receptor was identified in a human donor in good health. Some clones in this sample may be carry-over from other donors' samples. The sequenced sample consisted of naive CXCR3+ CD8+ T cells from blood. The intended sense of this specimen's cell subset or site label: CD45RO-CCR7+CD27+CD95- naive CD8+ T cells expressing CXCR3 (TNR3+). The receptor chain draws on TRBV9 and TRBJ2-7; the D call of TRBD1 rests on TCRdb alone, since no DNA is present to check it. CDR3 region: CASSVVPGTDEQYF. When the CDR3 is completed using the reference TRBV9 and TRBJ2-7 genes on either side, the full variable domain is DSGVTQTPKHLITATGQRVTLRCSPRSGDLSVYWYQQSLDQGLQFLIQYYNGEERAKGNILERFSAQQFPDLHSELNLSSLELGDSALYFCASSVVPGTDEQYFGPGTRLTVT.